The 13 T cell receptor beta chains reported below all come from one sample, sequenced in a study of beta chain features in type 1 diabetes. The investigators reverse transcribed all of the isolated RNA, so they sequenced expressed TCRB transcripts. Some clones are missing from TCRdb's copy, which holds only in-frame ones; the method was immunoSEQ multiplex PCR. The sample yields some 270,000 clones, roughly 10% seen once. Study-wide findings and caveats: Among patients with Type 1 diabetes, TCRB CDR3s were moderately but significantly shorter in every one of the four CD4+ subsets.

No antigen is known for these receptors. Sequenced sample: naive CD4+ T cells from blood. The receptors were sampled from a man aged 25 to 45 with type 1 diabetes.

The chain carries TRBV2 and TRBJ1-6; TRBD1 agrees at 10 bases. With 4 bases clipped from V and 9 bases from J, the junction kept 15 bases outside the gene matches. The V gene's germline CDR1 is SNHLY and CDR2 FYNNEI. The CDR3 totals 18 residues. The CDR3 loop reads CASSVTGGRPSGRSPLHF. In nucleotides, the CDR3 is TGTGCCAGCAGTGTGACAGGGGGCCGCCCATCAGGGCGTTCACCCCTCCACTTT.

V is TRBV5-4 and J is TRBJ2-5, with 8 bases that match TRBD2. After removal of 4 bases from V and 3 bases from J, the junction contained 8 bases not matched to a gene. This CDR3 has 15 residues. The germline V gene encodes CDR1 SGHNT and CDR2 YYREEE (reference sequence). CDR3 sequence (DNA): TGTGCCAGCAGCGGGGGGGCAGCGGGGGAAGAGACCCAGTACTTC. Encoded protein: CASSGGAAGEETQYF.

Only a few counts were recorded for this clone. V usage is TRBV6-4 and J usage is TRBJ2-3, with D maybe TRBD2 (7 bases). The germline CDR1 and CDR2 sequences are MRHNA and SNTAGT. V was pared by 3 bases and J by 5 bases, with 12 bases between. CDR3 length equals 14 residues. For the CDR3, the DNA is TGTGCCAGCAGTGAGGGGGGGGCAGGAGATACGCAGTATTTT. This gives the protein CASSEGGAGDTQYF.

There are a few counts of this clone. As DNA, the CDR3 is TGTGCCAGCAGCTTAGCAGCGGGCCTCACAGATACGCAGTATTTT. Translation gives CASSLAAGLTDTQYF. V usage is TRBV7-2 and J usage is TRBJ2-3; tentatively, D is TRBD2 (6 bases). Germline CDR1 is SGHTA and CDR2 is FQGNSA. CDR3 length: 15 residues. The V and J ends lost 0 bases and 2 bases respectively, with 9 bases between them.

The CDR3 protein is CASSAFPLDVATGYEQYF. In nucleotides, the CDR3 is TGTGCCAGCAGTGCGTTTCCCCTAGACGTAGCTACCGGCTACGAGCAGTACTTC. The rearrangement links TRBV6-1 to TRBJ2-7, with no clear D. Trimming took off 4 bases at V and 3 bases at J, with 25 bases between the two ends. The CDR3 has 18 residues. The germline CDR1 and CDR2 sequences are MNHNS and SASEGT.

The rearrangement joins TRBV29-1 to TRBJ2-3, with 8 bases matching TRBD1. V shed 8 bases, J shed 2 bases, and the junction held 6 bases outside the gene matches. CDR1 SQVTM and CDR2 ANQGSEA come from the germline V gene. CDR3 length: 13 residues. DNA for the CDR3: TGCAGCTCCGCCAGGGGGCCCACAGATACGCAGTATTTT. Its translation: CSSARGPTDTQYF.

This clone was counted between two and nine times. CDR3 nucleotide sequence: TGCGCCAGCAGCCAAGATTGGACAGGGAACTATGGCTACACCTTC. Its protein product is CASSQDWTGNYGYTF. V usage is TRBV4-3 and J usage is TRBJ1-2; 8 bases map to TRBD1. Germline V gene data show CDR1 as LGHNA and CDR2 as YSLEER. V trimming: 0 bases; J trimming: 2 bases; junction bases outside the gene matches: 2. The CDR3 spans 15 residues.

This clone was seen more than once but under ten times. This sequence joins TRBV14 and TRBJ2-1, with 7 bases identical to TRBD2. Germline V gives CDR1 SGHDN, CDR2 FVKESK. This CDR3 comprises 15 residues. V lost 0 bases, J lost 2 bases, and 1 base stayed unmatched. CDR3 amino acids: CASSQERGTYNEQFF. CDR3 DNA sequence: TGTGCCAGCAGCCAAGAGCGGGGGACCTACAATGAGCAGTTCTTC.

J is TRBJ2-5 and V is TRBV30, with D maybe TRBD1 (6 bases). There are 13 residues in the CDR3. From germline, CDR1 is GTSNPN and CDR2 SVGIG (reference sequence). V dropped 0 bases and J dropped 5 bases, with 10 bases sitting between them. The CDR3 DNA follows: TGTGCCTGGAGTGTAGGGGGTTCGGAGACCCAGTACTTC. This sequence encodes CAWSVGGSETQYF.

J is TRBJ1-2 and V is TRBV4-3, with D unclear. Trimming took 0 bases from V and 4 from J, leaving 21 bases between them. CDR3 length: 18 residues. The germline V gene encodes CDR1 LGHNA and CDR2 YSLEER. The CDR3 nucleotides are TGCGCCAGCAGCCAAGATTACGAGGTCCGGGTCCCGCTCTATGGCTACACCTTC. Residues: CASSQDYEVRVPLYGYTF.

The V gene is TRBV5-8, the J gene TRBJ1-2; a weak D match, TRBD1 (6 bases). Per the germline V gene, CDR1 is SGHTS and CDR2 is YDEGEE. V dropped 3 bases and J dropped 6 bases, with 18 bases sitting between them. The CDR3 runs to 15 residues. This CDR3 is CASSSQAGEADGYTF. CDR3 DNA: TGTGCCAGCAGCTCTCAGGCAGGGGAAGCGGATGGCTACACCTTC. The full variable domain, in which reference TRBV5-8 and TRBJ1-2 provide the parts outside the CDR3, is EAGVTQSPTHLIKTRGQQATLRCSPISGHTSVYWYQQALGLGLQFLLWYDEGEERNRGNFPPRFSGRQFPNYSSELNVNALELEDSALYLCASSSQAGEADGYTFGSGTRLTVV.

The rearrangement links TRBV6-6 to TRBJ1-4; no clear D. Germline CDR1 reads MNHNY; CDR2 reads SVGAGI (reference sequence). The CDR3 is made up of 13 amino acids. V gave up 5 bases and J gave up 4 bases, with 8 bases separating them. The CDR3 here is CASSLRLNEKLFF. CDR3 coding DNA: TGTGCCAGCAGTCTCCGACTTAATGAAAAACTGTTTTTT.

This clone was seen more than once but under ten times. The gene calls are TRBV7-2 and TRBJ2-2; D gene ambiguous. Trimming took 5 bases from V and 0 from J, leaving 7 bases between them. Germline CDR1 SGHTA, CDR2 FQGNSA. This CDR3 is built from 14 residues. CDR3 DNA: TGTGCCAGCAGCCCTCAGGCGAACACCGGGGAGCTGTTTTTT. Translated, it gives CASSPQANTGELFF.